The rows below give T cell receptor beta chains drawn from one sample of a study of T cells after yellow fever vaccination. TCRdb re-derived calls from the 5' RACE reads in MiXCR, one entry per CDR3 protein. The repertoire consists of 120,000 or so distinct CDR3 sequences, with 12% to 15% occurring once and the leading ten covering 43%. Sample: CD8+ T cells sorted from PBMCs, taken 5 days after the yellow fever booster vaccination. The origin of the receptors is a man aged 18-30 years who received the YFV17D yellow fever vaccine. Both conserved end residues are part of each CDR3. The order of the fields is clone size, V gene, D gene, J gene, CDR3 DNA, CDR3 protein. D genes are given only for firm matches. The size field is filled for only some rows; it gives once, few, many or a size class.

>few|TRBV6-5|.|TRBJ1-1
TGTGCCAGCAGTTACTCGGCAGGGACGGTCACTGAAGCTTTCTTT
CASSYSAGTVTEAFF
>many|TRBV11-2|TRBD1|TRBJ2-2
TGTGCCAGCAGCCCAGGGACAGGCACTCACACCGGGGAGCTGTTTTTT
CASSPGTGTHTGELFF
>.|TRBV10-3|.|TRBJ2-6
TGTGCCATCGGCCCTACCATGGCTGGGGCCAACGTCCTGACTTTC
CAIGPTMAGANVLTF
>.|TRBV28|TRBD2|TRBJ2-5
TGTGCCAGCAGTTTTGTCCAGCGGGGGCTAGAGACCCAGTACTTC
CASSFVQRGLETQYF
>few|TRBV30|.|TRBJ2-3
TGTGCCTGGAGCATCCCCCAGCACCCGACAGATACGCAGTATTTT
CAWSIPQHPTDTQYF
>many|TRBV5-1|.|TRBJ2-7
TGCGCCAGCAGCTTGGAAGCAGGGTTTGTGCTCTACGAGCAGTACTTC
CASSLEAGFVLYEQYF
>.|TRBV29-1|TRBD2|TRBJ2-3
TGCAGCGTTGAAGAAGGACTAGCGGTAAGCCAAGATACGCAGTATTTT
CSVEEGLAVSQDTQYF
>few|TRBV28|TRBD2|TRBJ2-5
TGTGCCAGCAGTTCTAGTTCTCAAGGACTAGCCCGCGAGACCCAGTACTTC
CASSSSSQGLARETQYF
>few|TRBV20-1|TRBD1|TRBJ1-5
TGCAGTGCTAGCCAGACAGGGGCATCTCGGGAGCCCCAGCATTTT
CSASQTGASREPQHF
>few|TRBV3-1|.|TRBJ2-3
TGTGCCAGCAGCCAAACTGGTCCGCGGGGTCGGTCAGATACGCAGTATTTT
CASSQTGPRGRSDTQYF
>few|TRBV3-1|.|TRBJ2-1
TGTGCCAGCAGCCATGCCGAGGGGAGCTCCTACAATGAGCAGTTCTTC
CASSHAEGSSYNEQFF
>.|TRBV6-1|.|TRBJ2-3
TGTGCCAGCCACGGTCGAGATACGCAGTATTTT
CASHGRDTQYF
>many|TRBV25-1|.|TRBJ2-5
TGTGCCAGCGGTCGACAGGGACTAAGCCAAGAGACCCAGTACTTC
CASGRQGLSQETQYF
>few|TRBV12-3/TRBV12-4|.|TRBJ2-2
TGTGCCAGCAGCCATTACCCGGGCGGGGAGCTGTTTTTT
CASSHYPGGELFF
>.|TRBV7-9|.|TRBJ1-3
TGTGCCAGCAGCCTATCTGTGGGGGGTTTTGGAAACACCATATATTTT
CASSLSVGGFGNTIYF
>.|TRBV4-2|.|TRBJ1-4
TGTGCCAGCAGCCACCTGGAGGGGACCGGTGAAAAACTGTTTTTT
CASSHLEGTGEKLFF
>.|TRBV27|.|TRBJ2-5
TGTGCCAGCAGTACGGGTCGCCTGAGGGAGACCCAGTACTTC
CASSTGRLRETQYF
>few|TRBV5-1|TRBD2|TRBJ2-7
TGCGCCAGCAGCTACGGGAGGGGCCTCTACGAGCAGTACTTC
CASSYGRGLYEQYF
>.|TRBV5-1|TRBD1|TRBJ2-7
TGCGCCAGCAGCTTGGGACAGGGGGCAGAGGAGCAGTACTTC
CASSLGQGAEEQYF
>few|TRBV10-3|TRBD1|TRBJ1-1
TGTGCCATCAGTGTCGGGACAGGGCGTGAAGCTTTCTTT
CAISVGTGREAFF
>.|TRBV4-3|.|TRBJ2-3
TGCGCCAGCAGCCAAGATTCGGCGGGGGCCACAGATACGCAGTATTTT
CASSQDSAGATDTQYF
>.|TRBV2|.|TRBJ1-6
TGTGCCAGCAGACAGGGATCCTCGAATTCACCCCTCCACTTT
CASRQGSSNSPLHF
>few|TRBV7-2|.|TRBJ2-2
TGTGCCAGCAGCCCCCAAGGGGCGCGGATAAGGGGCGGGGAGCTGTTTTTT
CASSPQGARIRGGELFF
>few|TRBV11-2|.|TRBJ2-5
TGTGCCAGCAGCCCCCCCGGGGGTGGCCAGTACTTC
CASSPPGGGQYF
>few|TRBV5-5|TRBD2|TRBJ2-2
TGTGCCAGCAGCTTCGGCGGGGGGGCCGACGGGGAGCTGTTTTTT
CASSFGGGADGELFF
>.|TRBV7-2|.|TRBJ2-7
TGTGCCAGCAGCTTTAGCTCCTACGAGCAGTACTTC
CASSFSSYEQYF
>.|TRBV4-2|.|TRBJ1-5
TGTGCCAGCAGCCAAGCCCAGGGGATCGCAGGCAATCAGCCCCAGCATTTT
CASSQAQGIAGNQPQHF
>few|TRBV27|.|TRBJ2-2
TGTGCCTGCTCGTCCGCGAACACCGGGGAGCTGTTTTTT
CACSSANTGELFF
>few|TRBV2|TRBD1|TRBJ1-4
TGTGCCAGTCGGCGGGCCGGGACAGGGACCGAAAGAAGGTTTTTT
CASRRAGTGTERRFF